This TCR beta chain came from a study of post-analysis software for immune sequencing data. Study-level information: Disease trajectories encompassed relapsing-remitting, secondary progressive and progressive-relapsing multiple sclerosis. Overall study results and limits: By F measure, samples from a shared preparation batch strongly co-clustered. A significant reduction in normalized Chao1 diversity was observed in multiple sclerosis patients versus controls. When patients were compared with controls, about 5 TRBV segments were more frequent, TRBV5-6, TRBV5-1 and TRBV20-1 among them.

Notes on this clonotype: Antigen unknown.

TCR beta cDNA libraries had unique molecular identifiers. When about 0.85 to 11 million T cells were used, they gave hundreds of thousands of cDNA molecules. Via MiXCR, TCRdb re-called the PCR reads, giving one row per CDR3 protein. The sample has roughly 650,000 distinct CDR3 sequences, 55% to 70% seen once. This CDR3 has 12 residues. Germline CDR1 and CDR2: MNHEY and SVGEGT. V was pared by 6 bases and J by 5 bases, with 10 bases between. The TCR comes from a girl aged 2 to 10 with multiple sclerosis. This chain connects TRBV6-2 or TRBV6-3 to TRBJ1-2; D call uncertain. Sequencing was performed on blood. CDR3 coding DNA: TGTGCCAGCAGAGGACGGAATTATGGCTACACCTTC. Its translation is CASRGRNYGYTF.